The 13 T cell receptor beta chains below all came from one sample that was sequenced in a study of T cell clonotyping in hematopoietic cell transplantation. Profiled with immunoSEQ multiplex PCR; TCRdb holds only in-frame clones, not every one. The repertoire consists of 9,000 to 13,000 clones, with around four fifths occurring once and the leading ten covering approximately 9%. This specimen was PBMCs, taken 30 days after allogeneic stem cell transplant. The receptors come from a female patient aged 40-50 years who had an allogeneic stem cell transplant from a related donor, so T cells may come from the graft donor. Some clones in this sample may be carry-over from other donors' samples.

The chain is built from TRBV10-3 and TRBJ2-3; 7 bases match TRBD2. Trimming at V came to 4 bases and at J to 2 bases, leaving 6 bases not matched to a gene. This CDR3 has 15 residues. Germline values: CDR1 ENHRY, CDR2 SYGVKD. The CDR3 region has the DNA TGTGCCATCAGTGCGGGTACTAGCGTCACAGATACGCAGTATTTT. Protein sequence: CAISAGTSVTDTQYF.

This clone is judged large. The J gene is TRBJ1-2, the V gene TRBV25-1; unclear D gene. Germline CDR1 reads MGHDK; CDR2 reads SYGVNS. The CDR3 consists of 14 residues. V gave up 3 bases and J gave up 7 bases, with 15 bases separating them. Here the CDR3 reads CASSELGSVFGYTF. Written as DNA, the CDR3 is TGTGCCAGCAGTGAGCTCGGGTCGGTATTTGGCTACACCTTC.

The chain recombines TRBV4-3 with TRBJ2-7; 10 positions match TRBD2. V lost 0 bases and J lost 6; bases outside the gene matches: 11. Looked up from germline, CDR1 is LGHNA and CDR2 is YSLEER. The CDR3 spans 17 residues. CDR3 DNA sequence: TGCGCCAGCAGCCAAGAGGTGCCTAGCGGGAGTAAGGGCGAGCAGTACTTC. Protein: CASSQEVPSGSKGEQYF.

This chain links TRBV19 with TRBJ1-5; D is possibly TRBD1 (6 bases). CDR3 size: 13 residues. Germline-derived CDR1 and CDR2 are LNHDA and SQIVND (reference sequence). V was clipped by 1 base and J by 7 bases, with 8 bases between them. This CDR3 is CASSIVGGQPQHF. The CDR3 DNA follows: TGTGCCAGTAGTATAGTCGGGGGCCAGCCCCAGCATTTT.

This clone was seen only once. J is TRBJ1-5 and V is TRBV5-4; tentative D call: TRBD1 (5 bases). In germline, CDR1 is SGHNT, CDR2 YYREEE (reference sequence). The V and J ends lost 1 base and 0 bases respectively, with 5 bases between them. The length of the CDR3 is 14 residues. The CDR3 DNA sequence: TGTGCCAGCAGCTTGCAGGGTAGCAATCAGCCCCAGCATTTT. It codes for CASSLQGSNQPQHF. The whole variable domain, remainder taken from reference TRBV5-4 and TRBJ1-5, is ETGVTQSPTHLIKTRGQQVTLRCSSQSGHNTVSWYQQALGQGPQFIFQYYREEENGRGNFPPRFSGLQFPNYSSELNVNALELDDSALYLCASSLQGSNQPQHFGDGTRLSIL.

The rearrangement uses TRBV7-6 and TRBJ2-2; D unresolved. The V gene lost 1 base and the J gene lost 0 bases, with 9 bases spanning the gap. This CDR3 is 16 amino acids long. Germline V gene data show CDR1 as SGHVS and CDR2 as FNYEAQ. CDR3 sequence (DNA): TGTGCCAGCAGCTTAGTAGGTGGGACGAACACCGGGGAGCTGTTTTTT. It specifies CASSLVGGTNTGELFF. Looking up the rest from reference TRBV7-6 and TRBJ2-2 gives the full variable domain: GAGVSQSPRYKVTKRGQDVALRCDPISGHVSLYWYRQALGQGPEFLTYFNYEAQQDKSGLPNDRFSAERPEGSISTLTIQRTEQRDSAMYRCASSLVGGTNTGELFFGEGSRLTVL.

The gene calls are TRBV30 and TRBJ2-2, with 8 bases that match TRBD2. The length of the CDR3 is 15 residues. V was pared by 3 bases and J by 5 bases, with 8 bases of the junction left unmatched. The V gene's germline CDR1 is GTSNPN and CDR2 SVGIG (reference sequence). The CDR3 loop reads CAWSAPGLETGELFF. CDR3 bases: TGTGCCTGGAGCGCCCCGGGACTAGAGACCGGGGAGCTGTTTTTT.

V gene TRBV2 combines with J gene TRBJ2-1; 11 positions match TRBD2. The CDR3 has 15 amino acids. Losses at the gene ends were 6 bases for V and 4 bases for J; bases not matched to a gene: 5. Germline-derived CDR1 and CDR2 are SNHLY and FYNNEI. Here the CDR3 reads CASSLLAGGYNEQFF. The CDR3 bases are TGTGCCAGCAGCCTCTTAGCGGGAGGGTACAATGAGCAGTTCTTC.

The CDR3 coding sequence is TGTGCCACCAGCAGGTTCGGGACTAGCGGGAGTTGGGAGCAGTTCTTC. Its translation: CATSRFGTSGSWEQFF. This sequence joins TRBV15 and TRBJ2-1; 14 bases map to TRBD2. Germline assignment: CDR1 LNHNV and CDR2 YYDKDF (reference sequence). Trimming removed 3 bases from V and 10 bases from J; junction bases left unmatched: 8. CDR3 size: 16 residues.

The V and J genes are TRBV29-1 and TRBJ2-3; D gene unclear. The germline V and J ends were trimmed by 5 bases and 4 bases, with 22 bases remaining between them. This CDR3 has 16 amino acids. Per the germline V gene, CDR1 is SQVTM and CDR2 is ANQGSEA. CDR3 in DNA: TGCAGCGTTAATGGTGCCGTTAAGGGTCTTGCAGATACGCAGTATTTT. Amino acid sequence: CSVNGAVKGLADTQYF.

This clone is judged medium-sized (0.01 to 0.1%). This chain links TRBV5-8 with TRBJ1-5, with a possible D match to TRBD1 (5 bases). This CDR3 comprises 14 residues. Germline V gene sequence: CDR1 SGHTS, CDR2 YDEGEE. V was cut by 1 base and J by 2 bases, with 7 bases left in between. DNA of the CDR3: TGTGCCAGCAGCTTGCGGGGGGGCAATCAGCCCCAGCATTTT. This sequence encodes CASSLRGGNQPQHF.

The J gene is TRBJ1-1, the V gene TRBV7-9; a possible D gene is TRBD1 (6 bases). The V end lost 1 base, the J end lost 4 bases, and 16 bases lay between the germline ends. The CDR3 sequence is 16 residues long. Germline V CDR1 and CDR2: SEHNR, FQNEAQ (reference sequence). CDR3 residues: CASSLGPQGGSTEAFF. The CDR3 DNA follows: TGTGCCAGCAGCTTAGGGCCACAGGGAGGGAGCACTGAAGCTTTCTTT.

The chain is built from TRBV7-2 and TRBJ2-1; D is unresolved. CDR3 length equals 15 residues. In germline, CDR1 is SGHTA, CDR2 FQGNSA. The germline V and J ends were trimmed by 8 bases and 0 bases, with 14 bases remaining between them. CDR3 coding DNA: TGTGCCAGCGGCGAGGTGTCGAGCTCCTACAATGAGCAGTTCTTC. This codes for CASGEVSSSYNEQFF. Full variable domain (rest looked up from reference TRBV7-2 and TRBJ2-1): GAGVSQSPSNKVTEKGKDVELRCDPISGHTALYWYRQSLGQGLEFLIYFQGNSAPDKSGLPSDRFSAERTGGSVSTLTIQRTQQEDSAVYLCASGEVSSSYNEQFFGPGTRLTVL.